This T cell receptor (beta chain) came from a study of blood T cell repertoires in COVID-19. The method was immunoSEQ multiplex PCR; TCRdb's version includes in-frame clones alone and lacks a portion of them. The repertoire consists of roughly 16,000 clones, with roughly 93% occurring once and the leading ten covering 5.7%. This CDR3 contains 13 residues. From germline, CDR1 is SGDLS and CDR2 YYNGEE. V lost 0 bases and J lost 4, with 7 bases in between. Sequenced input: peripheral blood. The rearrangement links TRBV9 to TRBJ1-1; D is unclear. This clonotype originated in a human donor in a cohort sampled during active COVID-19. The CDR3 sequence is CASSVVEGTEAFF. The CDR3 nucleotides read TGTGCCAGCAGCGTAGTGGAGGGCACTGAAGCTTTCTTT.